These 28 T cell receptor beta chains originate from one sample sequenced in a study of siplizumab effects on memory and regulatory T cells. Sequencing used immunoSEQ multiplex PCR; TCRdb keeps in-frame clones, though not all of them. Of 90,000 to 110,000 clones listed, about 92% are singletons. Sample: CD4+ T cells sorted from blood. The receptors were gathered from a human donor in good health.

This sequence joins TRBV18 and TRBJ1-1; D is undetermined. There are 14 residues in the CDR3. Deletions cut 0 bases from V and 1 base from J, with 6 bases between. CDR1 and CDR2 (germline): KGHSH, LQKENI. CDR3 amino acids: CASSPPAGNTEAFF. CDR3 nucleotide sequence: TGTGCCAGCTCACCACCCGCAGGGAACACTGAAGCTTTCTTT.

CDR3 sequence reads: CASSPERREQYF. The CDR3 DNA is TGTGCCAGCTCACCAGAGAGACGCGAGCAGTACTTC. The rearrangement links TRBV18 to TRBJ2-7; D gene ambiguous. V was trimmed by 2 bases and J by 6 bases, leaving 8 bases between them. The CDR3 sequence is 12 residues long. The germline V gene encodes CDR1 KGHSH and CDR2 LQKENI.

The chain uses TRBV12-2 and TRBJ2-3; TRBD2, the D gene given by the table, was not confirmed from the DNA. TRBV12-2 is a known pseudogene. CDR3 length: 19 amino acids. CDR3 DNA sequence: TGTGCAAGTCGCTTAGTAGGCGGGTGGGGCGGGAGGTTGACAGATACGCAGTATTTT. Encoded protein: CASRLVGGWGGRLTDTQYF.

The J gene is TRBJ2-2, the V gene TRBV4-3, with D perhaps given as TRBD1 or TRBD2 (5 bases each). CDR1 and CDR2 (germline): LGHNA, YSLEER. The V gene lost 1 base and the J gene lost 0 bases, with 12 bases spanning the gap. This CDR3 spans 17 amino acids. CDR3 sequence (DNA): TGCGCCAGCAGCCAAGGCCCCGGGACGGCGAACACCGGGGAGCTGTTTTTT. Its protein product is CASSQGPGTANTGELFF.

The rearrangement links TRBV7-8 to TRBJ1-4; the match to TRBD1 covers 9 bases. This CDR3 spans 15 amino acids. Trimming cost V 5 bases and J 3 bases; bases outside gene matches: 4. Germline lookup yields CDR1 SGHVS and CDR2 FQNEAQ. In DNA form, the CDR3 reads TGTGCCAGCAGCACCCGGACAGGGGCTAATGAAAAACTGTTTTTT. This translates into CASSTRTGANEKLFF.

There are a few counts of this clone. The chain employs TRBV5-1 and TRBJ1-2; 7 nucleotides line up with TRBD1. The CDR3 totals 12 residues. Per the germline V gene, CDR1 is SGHRS and CDR2 is YFSETQ. The ends lost 5 bases at V and 4 bases at J; junction bases unmatched: 2. DNA for the CDR3: TGCGCCAGCAGTACAGGGGCCTATGGCTACACCTTC. This gives the protein CASSTGAYGYTF.

This clone was detected once. The chain links TRBV7-9 to TRBJ2-1, with unresolved D. The CDR3 sequence is 14 residues long. Germline loops: CDR1 SEHNR, CDR2 FQNEAQ (reference sequence). Trimming removed 4 bases at V and 4 bases at J, with 11 bases between. CDR3 coding DNA: TGTGCCAGCAGCTCCGACCCCGGATACAATGAGCAGTTCTTC. This codes for CASSSDPGYNEQFF.

This clone was recorded only once. The chain has TRBV30 and TRBJ2-1; D may match TRBD1 or TRBD2 (5 bases each). Germline V CDR1 and CDR2: GTSNPN, SVGIG (reference sequence). Deletions cut 2 bases from V and 9 bases from J, with 14 bases between. This CDR3 is 13 amino acids long. CDR3 nucleotides: TGTGCCTGGAGTCCCTGGGGGAGTGTTGAGCAGTTCTTC. Translated: CAWSPWGSVEQFF.

The chain is built from TRBV19 and TRBJ1-2, with D tentatively TRBD1 (6 bases). Germline values: CDR1 LNHDA, CDR2 SQIVND (reference sequence). The CDR3 runs to 14 residues. V was trimmed by 4 bases and J by 4 bases, leaving 13 bases between them. CDR3 nucleotide sequence: TGTGCCAGTAGTACCCCCACAGGGAGCTATGGCTACACCTTC. Residues: CASSTPTGSYGYTF. Full variable domain (remainder filled in from reference TRBV19 and TRBJ1-2): DGGITQSPKYLFRKEGQNVTLSCEQNLNHDAMYWYRQDPGQGLRLIYYSQIVNDFQKGDIAEGYSVSREKKESFPLTVTSAQKNPTAFYLCASSTPTGSYGYTFGSGTRLTVV.

The V call is TRBV7-2, the J call TRBJ2-1; TRBD2 matches at 15 bases. From germline, CDR1 is SGHTA and CDR2 FQGNSA. The V gene end was trimmed by 3 bases and the J gene end by 2 bases; junction bases not matched to a gene: 5. CDR3 length equals 18 residues. This chain's CDR3 is CASSFRTSGRATYNEQFF. CDR3 coding DNA: TGTGCCAGCAGCTTTCGGACTAGCGGGAGGGCTACCTACAATGAGCAGTTCTTC.

The chain combines TRBV11-1 with TRBJ2-3, with TRBD2 identical over 8 bases. The CDR3 contains 19 residues. Germline V CDR1 and CDR2: SGHAT, FQDESV (reference sequence). V dropped 3 bases and J dropped 2; count of bases not matched to a gene: 16. CDR3 in amino acids: CASSFRNPTGGRFTDTQYF. The CDR3 coding sequence is TGTGCCAGCAGCTTCCGGAATCCGACGGGGGGGCGGTTCACAGATACGCAGTATTTT.

The V call is TRBV5-1, the J call TRBJ2-1; TRBD2 matches 8 bases. Germline lookup yields CDR1 SGHRS and CDR2 YFSETQ. V shed 1 base, J shed 8 bases, and the junction held 11 bases outside the gene matches. This CDR3 is 16 amino acids long. CDR3 coding DNA: TGCGCCAGCAGCTTGCCAGGGACTAGTGGATGGGATGAGCAGTTCTTC. Protein product: CASSLPGTSGWDEQFF.

This chain connects TRBV4-3 to TRBJ2-3; no reliable D call. V was pared by 0 bases and J by 4 bases, with 11 bases between. The CDR3 consists of 15 residues. CDR1 and CDR2 from the germline V gene are LGHNA and YSLEER. The CDR3: CASSQDPLRADTQYF. Written as DNA, the CDR3 is TGCGCCAGCAGCCAAGACCCCCTTCGGGCAGATACGCAGTATTTT.

The V gene is TRBV6-1, the J gene TRBJ1-1, with a tentative D call TRBD1 (5 bases). Germline CDR1 is MNHNS and CDR2 is SASEGT. CDR3 length equals 15 residues. The germline V and J ends were trimmed by 2 bases and 1 base, with 11 bases remaining between them. The CDR3 is CASSEPGRANTEAFF. The CDR3, as DNA: TGTGCCAGCAGTGAACCGGGCAGGGCGAACACTGAAGCTTTCTTT.

This sequence joins TRBV6-1 and TRBJ1-2; TRBD1 matches 7 bases. In germline, CDR1 is MNHNS, CDR2 SASEGT. The junction had 9 bases not matched to a gene; V was cut back by 1 base and J by 4 bases. CDR3 size: 16 residues. The CDR3 DNA sequence: TGTGCCAGCAGTGAAGAGACAGGGATTTTTGGCTATGGCTACACCTTC. Translation: CASSEETGIFGYGYTF.

J is TRBJ1-2 and V is TRBV5-4, with 9 nucleotides matching TRBD1. The V segment lost 0 bases and the J segment 8 bases; nucleotides outside the gene matches: 8. CDR3 length equals 15 residues. Germline values: CDR1 SGHNT, CDR2 YYREEE (reference sequence). The CDR3 sequence is CASSLALGQGSGYTF. DNA of the CDR3: TGTGCCAGCAGCTTGGCCCTGGGACAGGGTAGCGGCTACACCTTC.

The chain recombines TRBV27 with TRBJ2-1; 8 nucleotides agree with TRBD2. The length of the CDR3 is 14 residues. The junction had 1 base not matched to a gene; V was cut back by 2 bases and J by 4 bases. The V gene's germline CDR1 is MNHEY and CDR2 SMNVEV (reference sequence). The CDR3 sequence: CASSLTSGYNEQFF. The CDR3, as DNA: TGTGCCAGCAGTTTAACTAGCGGATACAATGAGCAGTTCTTC.

This chain connects TRBV2 to TRBJ1-4; D is unclear. CDR1 is SNHLY and CDR2 is FYNNEI in the germline V gene. The CDR3 is 16 residues long. With 8 bases removed from V and 0 bases from J, the gap between germline ends came to 16 bases. The CDR3 nucleotides are TGTGCCAGCTACGGGAACATCCGAACAACTAATGAAAAACTGTTTTTT. This sequence encodes CASYGNIRTTNEKLFF.

V usage is TRBV5-4 and J usage is TRBJ2-5; D remains ambiguous. Germline V lookup: CDR1 SGHNT, CDR2 YYREEE (reference sequence). CDR3 length: 11 amino acids. Trimming pared 1 base from V and 4 bases from J, leaving 2 bases between. Written as DNA, the CDR3 is TGTGCCAGCAGCTTGCGAGAGACCCAGTACTTC. It encodes CASSLRETQYF.

V and J are TRBV30 and TRBJ1-1, with TRBD1 as a possible D gene (6 bases). Trimming stripped 3 bases from V and 0 bases from J, with 17 bases between. Per germline, CDR1 GTSNPN and CDR2 SVGIG (reference sequence). This CDR3 has 16 amino acids. CDR3 in DNA: TGTGCCTGGAGCCTAAGGGGGAGGATAATGAACACTGAAGCTTTCTTT. Translated, it gives CAWSLRGRIMNTEAFF.

V and J are TRBV5-5 and TRBJ2-7; D not certain. The CDR3 spans 14 residues. Germline CDR1 reads SGHKS; CDR2 reads YYEKEE (reference sequence). The V and J ends lost 3 bases and 2 bases respectively, with 12 bases between them. The CDR3 here is CASSSLLGPYEQYF. CDR3 sequence (DNA): TGTGCCAGCAGCTCGTTACTGGGCCCCTACGAGCAGTACTTC.

V gene TRBV30 combines with J gene TRBJ2-7; D uncertain. Germline assignment: CDR1 GTSNPN and CDR2 SVGIG (reference sequence). The CDR3 consists of 12 residues. V dropped 2 bases and J dropped 0 bases, with 5 bases sitting between them. CDR3 DNA sequence: TGTGCCTGGAGTAGGAGCTCCTACGAGCAGTACTTC. Translating gives CAWSRSSYEQYF.

This chain joins TRBV21-1 and TRBJ1-5. TRBV21-1 is a listed pseudogene. This CDR3 contains 12 residues. CDR3 loop: CATKETNQPQHF. The DNA for the CDR3 is TGTGCCACGAAGGAGACCAATCAGCCCCAGCATTTT.

The sample holds one count of this clone. The chain couples TRBV9 to TRBJ1-1; a possible D gene is TRBD1 (5 bases). CDR1 is SGDLS and CDR2 is YYNGEE in the germline V gene. The CDR3 is 13 amino acids. V was clipped by 3 bases and J by 4 bases, with 10 bases between them. The CDR3 DNA reads TGTGCCAGCAGCGCCGACAGTTCCACTGAAGCTTTCTTT. This encodes CASSADSSTEAFF.

Points on this clone: The junction departs from the called germline gene at one end, perhaps through a read error. The V and J genes are TRBV6-6 and TRBJ1-4; D remains unclear. This CDR3 is built from 11 residues. Germline values: CDR1 MNHNY, CDR2 SVGAGI (reference sequence). CDR3 sequence (DNA): TGTGCCTGCCGGGCCAATGGAAAACTGTTTTTT. It codes for CACRANGKLFF.

The gene calls are TRBV11-3 and TRBJ1-4, with D perhaps matching TRBD1 (6 bases). The CDR3 runs to 13 residues. Deletions cut 5 bases from V and 7 bases from J, with 11 bases between. Germline CDR1 SGHNT, CDR2 YENEEA. The CDR3 sequence is CASSEGDIEKLFF. CDR3 nucleotide sequence: TGTGCCAGCAGCGAAGGGGACATTGAAAAACTGTTTTTT.

This clone has only one observation. The V and J genes are TRBV5-8 and TRBJ1-4; D gene uncertain. Trimming took 0 bases from V and 5 from J, leaving 8 bases between them. This CDR3 is 14 amino acids long. Germline V gene data show CDR1 as SGHTS and CDR2 as YDEGEE. DNA of the CDR3: TGTGCCAGCAGCTTGGCGCCGGCCAATGAAAAACTGTTTTTT. Translated, it gives CASSLAPANEKLFF.

This clone was picked up many times. The J gene is TRBJ1-2, the V gene TRBV2; TRBD1 agrees at 7 bases. The germline V gene has CDR1 SNHLY and CDR2 FYNNEI. The junction had 11 bases not matched to a gene; V was cut back by 7 bases and J by 3 bases. The CDR3 runs 15 residues. CDR3 in DNA: TGTGCCAGCATCCAGAAGACAGGGTGGGACTATGGCTACACCTTC. Translation: CASIQKTGWDYGYTF.